Listed below are T cell receptor beta chains from one sample, sequenced in a study of shared clonotypes between healthy human individuals. Generated by immunoSEQ multiplex PCR, the TCRdb table keeps only in-frame clones and is missing some. The sample has 2 million to 2.5 million clones, roughly 95% seen once. The specimen sequenced was naive CD4+ T cells sorted from blood. The receptor set was obtained from a man younger than 35 in good health. Each CDR3 is given with its conserved first and last residue. A D gene is named only where the DNA matches it firmly. Part of the rows lack a size; the others show once, few, many or a class for expanded clones.

J gene: TRBJ2-3; clone size: .; V gene: TRBV19; D gene: .; CDR3 DNA: TGTGCCAGTTGTCAGGGTGGGAGTACGCAGTATTTT; CDR3 protein: CASCQGGSTQYF
J gene: TRBJ2-3; clone size: .; V gene: TRBV2; D gene: TRBD2; CDR3 DNA: TGTGCCAGCAGGGGAGCGGGGCAGAGCACAGATACGCAGTATTTT; CDR3 protein: CASRGAGQSTDTQYF
J gene: TRBJ1-5; clone size: .; V gene: TRBV2; D gene: .; CDR3 DNA: TGTGCCAGCAGGCCGGAGGGTCCGGCCCAGCATTTT; CDR3 protein: CASRPEGPAQHF
J gene: TRBJ2-3; clone size: .; V gene: TRBV6-5; D gene: .; CDR3 DNA: TGTGCCAGCAGTTACGGGGAGACGGACACAGATACGCAGTATTTT; CDR3 protein: CASSYGETDTDTQYF
J gene: TRBJ2-7; clone size: .; V gene: TRBV10-2; D gene: TRBD1; CDR3 DNA: TGCGCCAGCAGATTTGAGATCCGACAGGGGGCGGGGTACGAGCAGTACTTC; CDR3 protein: CASRFEIRQGAGYEQYF
J gene: TRBJ1-2; clone size: .; V gene: TRBV18; D gene: .; CDR3 DNA: TGTGCCAGCTCAGTCCCCGGGACCGATAACTATGGCTACACCTTC; CDR3 protein: CASSVPGTDNYGYTF
J gene: TRBJ2-7; clone size: .; V gene: TRBV18; D gene: .; CDR3 DNA: TGTGCCAGCTCTCTTGGGACAACGGAATTCTACGAGCAGTACTTC; CDR3 protein: CASSLGTTEFYEQYF
J gene: TRBJ2-7; clone size: .; V gene: TRBV7-9; D gene: .; CDR3 DNA: TGTGCCAGCAGCTTCGGGCAGGCCTACGAGCAGTACTTC; CDR3 protein: CASSFGQAYEQYF
J gene: TRBJ2-3; clone size: .; V gene: TRBV7-3; D gene: .; CDR3 DNA: TGTGCCAGCAGCTTTACGGGAGATACGCAGTATTTT; CDR3 protein: CASSFTGDTQYF
J gene: TRBJ2-1; clone size: once; V gene: TRBV11-3; D gene: TRBD2; CDR3 DNA: TGTGCCAGCAGCACACTAGCGAACCACTCCTACAATGAGCAGTTCTTC; CDR3 protein: CASSTLANHSYNEQFF
J gene: TRBJ2-7; clone size: .; V gene: TRBV5-4; D gene: .; CDR3 DNA: TGTGCCAGCAGCCGGACCGCCGACTCCTACGAGCAGTACTTC; CDR3 protein: CASSRTADSYEQYF
J gene: TRBJ2-5; clone size: once; V gene: TRBV5-1; D gene: .; CDR3 DNA: TGCGCCAGCAGTCCGGTGGGAGGGGGCATTGAGACCCAGTACTTC; CDR3 protein: CASSPVGGGIETQYF
J gene: TRBJ1-3; clone size: .; V gene: TRBV7-9; D gene: TRBD1; CDR3 DNA: TGTGCCAGCAGCCCCGGACAGGGACTTAGATCTGGAAACACCATATATTTT; CDR3 protein: CASSPGQGLRSGNTIYF
J gene: TRBJ2-5; clone size: .; V gene: TRBV28; D gene: .; CDR3 DNA: TGTGCCAGCAGTTTTCGTAGAGAGACCCAGTACTTC; CDR3 protein: CASSFRRETQYF
J gene: TRBJ1-6; clone size: once; V gene: TRBV30; D gene: .; CDR3 DNA: TGTGCCTGGAGTCTTTTCTTGGGGACGAATAATTCACCCCTCCACTTT; CDR3 protein: CAWSLFLGTNNSPLHF
J gene: TRBJ2-7; clone size: .; V gene: TRBV27; D gene: TRBD1; CDR3 DNA: TGTGCCAGCAGTCAAGGGACAGGGAACTACGAGCAGTACTTC; CDR3 protein: CASSQGTGNYEQYF
J gene: TRBJ1-2; clone size: .; V gene: TRBV7-2; D gene: .; CDR3 DNA: TGTGCCAGCAGCTTAGCGGGGACGAGGGGCTACACCTTC; CDR3 protein: CASSLAGTRGYTF
J gene: TRBJ2-2; clone size: .; V gene: TRBV11-2; D gene: TRBD1; CDR3 DNA: TGTGCCAGCACCCGACAGGGGAAGGCCGGGGAGCTGTTTTTT; CDR3 protein: CASTRQGKAGELFF
J gene: TRBJ1-1; clone size: .; V gene: TRBV5-1; D gene: .; CDR3 DNA: TGCGCCAGCAGCTTTCGAGCCATGAACACTGAAGCTTTCTTT; CDR3 protein: CASSFRAMNTEAFF
J gene: TRBJ1-5; clone size: .; V gene: TRBV11-1; D gene: .; CDR3 DNA: TGTGCCAGCAGCTTGACGGGAAACAATCAGCCCCAGCATTTT; CDR3 protein: CASSLTGNNQPQHF
J gene: TRBJ2-5; clone size: .; V gene: TRBV4-1; D gene: TRBD2; CDR3 DNA: TGCGCCAGCAGCCAACCCGGGGGGGCGAGACAAGAGACCCAGTACTTC; CDR3 protein: CASSQPGGARQETQYF
J gene: TRBJ2-1; clone size: .; V gene: TRBV11-3; D gene: TRBD1; CDR3 DNA: TGTGCCAGCAGCTTGACAGGGGGGTGGAATGAGCAGTTCTTC; CDR3 protein: CASSLTGGWNEQFF
J gene: TRBJ2-2; clone size: .; V gene: TRBV11-2; D gene: .; CDR3 DNA: TGTGCCAGCAGCTTATTAGTCAAGGGGACTTTTTTGTCCGGGGAGCTGTTTTTT; CDR3 protein: CASSLLVKGTFLSGELFF
J gene: TRBJ2-3; clone size: .; V gene: TRBV5-1; D gene: .; CDR3 DNA: TGCGCCAGCAGCTACCAGCTAGATACGCAGTATTTT; CDR3 protein: CASSYQLDTQYF
J gene: TRBJ2-3; clone size: .; V gene: TRBV6-5; D gene: .; CDR3 DNA: TGTGCCAGCAGTTCATACGACGGGGGCACAGATACGCAGTATTTT; CDR3 protein: CASSSYDGGTDTQYF
J gene: TRBJ2-1; clone size: .; V gene: TRBV5-1; D gene: TRBD2; CDR3 DNA: TGCGCCAGCAGCTTGAGGGGCGGGAGTCCCAACAATGAGCAGTTCTTC; CDR3 protein: CASSLRGGSPNNEQFF
J gene: TRBJ1-1; clone size: .; V gene: TRBV6-1; D gene: .; CDR3 DNA: TGTGCCAGCCAGGAGGGCTGGACCGGGATAGGGGCTTTCTTT; CDR3 protein: CASQEGWTGIGAFF
J gene: TRBJ2-1; clone size: .; V gene: TRBV18; D gene: TRBD2; CDR3 DNA: TGTGCCAGCTCACCAGTTGTAATAGCGGGAGGGCCCAATGAGCAGTTCTTC; CDR3 protein: CASSPVVIAGGPNEQFF
J gene: TRBJ2-7; clone size: once; V gene: TRBV10-3; D gene: TRBD2; CDR3 DNA: TGTGCCATCAAAGCTAGCGGCGCCTACGAGCAGTACTTC; CDR3 protein: CAIKASGAYEQYF
J gene: TRBJ1-3; clone size: .; V gene: TRBV7-8; D gene: .; CDR3 DNA: TGTGCCAGCAGCTTAGCGCTGGGGGGCTACATCTTCTCTGGAAACACCATATATTTT; CDR3 protein: CASSLALGGYIFSGNTIYF
J gene: TRBJ2-3; clone size: .; V gene: TRBV10-3; D gene: .; CDR3 DNA: TGTGCCATCAGTTCGGGGGCTAGCACAGATACGCAGTATTTT; CDR3 protein: CAISSGASTDTQYF